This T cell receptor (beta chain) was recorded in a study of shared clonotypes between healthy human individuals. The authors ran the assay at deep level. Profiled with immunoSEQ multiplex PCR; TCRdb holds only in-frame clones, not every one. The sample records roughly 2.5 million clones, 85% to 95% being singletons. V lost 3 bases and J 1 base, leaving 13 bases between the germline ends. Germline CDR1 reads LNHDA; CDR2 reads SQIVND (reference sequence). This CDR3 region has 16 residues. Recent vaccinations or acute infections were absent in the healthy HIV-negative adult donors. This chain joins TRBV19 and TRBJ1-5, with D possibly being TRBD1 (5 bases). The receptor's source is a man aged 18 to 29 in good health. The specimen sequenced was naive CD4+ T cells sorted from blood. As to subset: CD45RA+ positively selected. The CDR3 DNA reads TGTGCCAGTAGTATCCCCAACAGGCTAAGCAATCAGCCCCAGCATTTT. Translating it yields CASSIPNRLSNQPQHF.